The TCR beta chain described here comes from a study of OX40 agonist ivuxolimab in advanced cancers. Study-level results: In the 0.1 to 3.0 mg/kg range, CD4+ and CD8+ blood T cells had expanded clonally by week 6. On average, CD8+ T cells showed a greater number of expanded clones than CD4+.

Patients with autoimmune history or systemic immunosuppression were excluded. Blood sampling took place at baseline, cycle 4 day 1, and cycle 7 day 1. This CDR3 is built from 15 residues. Measured with immunoSEQ multiplex PCR; TCRdb has only the in-frame clones, and not every one. The table records about 67,000 clones, 70% to 90% of them present only once. This clone was recorded a few times. The antigen is unknown. The sequence was collected from an adult with an advanced solid tumor such as melanoma, head and neck, liver or kidney cancer. The rearrangement links TRBV21-1 to TRBJ2-7. TRBV21-1 is a pseudogene locus. This material consisted of CD4+ or CD8+ T cells sorted from blood, taken in a trial of the OX40 agonist ivuxolimab. Here the CDR3 reads CASSNPGPDFYEQYF. DNA for the CDR3: TGTGCCAGCAGCAACCCGGGACCCGATTTCTACGAGCAGTACTTC.